The 10 T cell receptor beta chains below were found in one sample sequenced in a study of human T cells and chemical hapten exposure. Time point denoted: patch test 3, about 24 weeks after DPC sensitization. Indicated treatment: therapeutic diphenylcyclopropenone sensitization with weekly scalp DPC. Via MiXCR, TCRdb re-called the RACE reads, giving one row per CDR3 protein. The sample has about 190,000 distinct CDR3 sequences, around a quarter seen once. The specimen comprised whole blood, sampled in connection with sensitization to the hapten diphenylcyclopropenone (DPC). Receptor source: a woman in her thirties or forties with alopecia areata. Some clones in this sample may be carry-over from other donors' samples.

The DNA of the CDR3 is TGTGCCAGCAGTTACCAGGGACCGTCCTACAATGAGCAGTTCTTC. This translates into CASSYQGPSYNEQFF. The J gene is TRBJ2-1, the V gene TRBV12-3 or TRBV12-4; D tentatively fits TRBD1 or TRBD2 (5 bases each). V was cut by 4 bases and J by 1 base, with 11 bases left in between. CDR3 length: 15 amino acids.

The genes are TRBV4-2 and TRBJ2-5; perhaps TRBD1 as D (5 bases). V lost 1 base to trimming and J lost 0 bases, with 6 bases between them. The length of the CDR3 is 14 residues. CDR1 and CDR2 from the germline V gene are LGHNA and YNFKEQ. CDR3 bases: TGTGCCAGCAGCCAAGGCAGGGACCAAGAGACCCAGTACTTC. This translates into CASSQGRDQETQYF.

The rearrangement uses TRBV6-5 and TRBJ2-3; 7 bases match TRBD1. V lost 5 bases and J lost 2; bases outside the gene matches: 4. CDR3 size: 14 residues. Germline-derived CDR1 and CDR2 are MNHEY and SVGAGI. CDR3: CASSKDRPTDTQYF. The CDR3 DNA reads TGTGCCAGCAGTAAGGACAGGCCCACAGATACGCAGTATTTT.

The chain combines TRBV7-9 with TRBJ2-2; no reliable D call. CDR1 SEHNR and CDR2 FQNEAQ come from the germline V gene (reference sequence). V was clipped by 8 bases and J by 0 bases, with 10 bases between them. CDR3 length: 14 residues. In nucleotides, the CDR3 is TGTGCCAGCCAATATTCGGCGAACACCGGGGAGCTGTTTTTT. It is translated as CASQYSANTGELFF.

This clonotype was counted between two and nine times. The rearrangement uses TRBV28 and TRBJ2-5, with 8 bases identical to TRBD2. CDR1 MDHEN and CDR2 SYDVKM come from the germline V gene. V trimming: 6 bases; J trimming: 3 bases; junction bases outside the gene matches: 6. CDR3 length equals 14 residues. The CDR3 DNA reads as TGTGCCAGCAGATTCGGCGGGAGGAAAGAGACCCAGTACTTC. Protein product: CASRFGGRKETQYF.

The chain couples TRBV6-2 or TRBV6-3 to TRBJ2-7; D is possibly TRBD1 (5 bases). Trimming pared 4 bases from V and 2 bases from J, leaving 9 bases between. The germline V gene has CDR1 MNHEY and CDR2 SVGEGT. This CDR3 spans 13 amino acids. This CDR3 reads CASSFRQPYEQYF. In nucleotides, the CDR3 is TGTGCCAGCAGTTTTCGACAGCCCTACGAGCAGTACTTC.

The J gene is TRBJ2-1, the V gene TRBV10-3, with TRBD2 matching over 8 bases. This CDR3 has 17 residues. V lost 3 bases to trimming and J lost 4 bases; unmatched junction nucleotides: 11. The germline V gene has CDR1 ENHRY and CDR2 SYGVKD. CDR3 sequence (DNA): TGTGCCATCAGTGAATCTCCCGGGACTAGTCTTTACAATGAGCAGTTCTTC. Its translation is CAISESPGTSLYNEQFF.

The CDR3 is CASSLSRNSGPGEQYF. The CDR3 nucleotides read TGTGCCAGCAGCTTATCACGGAACTCGGGGCCGGGGGAGCAGTACTTC. The chain links TRBV7-9 to TRBJ2-7; possibly TRBD1 or TRBD2 for D (5 bases each). The CDR3 totals 16 residues. V dropped 2 bases and J dropped 7 bases, with 21 bases sitting between them. The germline V gene has CDR1 SEHNR and CDR2 FQNEAQ (reference sequence).

This clonotype has at least ten counts. This rearrangement joins TRBV29-1 to TRBJ2-1, with TRBD2 matching 9 bases. Germline values: CDR1 SQVTM, CDR2 ANQGSEA. The CDR3 spans 15 residues. Trimming took 7 bases from V and 0 from J; bases not matched to a gene: 7. CDR3 region: CSGRNSGSSYNEQFF. CDR3 nucleotides: TGCAGCGGACGGAATAGCGGGAGCTCCTACAATGAGCAGTTCTTC.

This clonotype came up a few times. This chain connects TRBV20-1 to TRBJ1-1, with TRBD1 identical over 9 bases. With V trimmed by 3 bases and J by 5 bases, 10 bases remained unmatched. The CDR3 totals 15 residues. Germline V gene data show CDR1 as DFQATT and CDR2 as SNEGSKA (reference sequence). This CDR3 is CSARTSGTGKTEAFF. Written as DNA, the CDR3 is TGCAGTGCTAGGACTTCCGGGACAGGGAAGACTGAAGCTTTCTTT.